Presented here are 4 T cell receptor beta chains from one specimen sequenced in a study of beta chain features in type 1 diabetes. The sequenced template was cDNA made from the entire isolated RNA. Data came from immunoSEQ multiplex PCR; TCRdb stores just in-frame clones and leaves some out. This table has about 160,000 clones, 6.5% to 10% appearing once. Study outcomes and limitations: Researchers report that Type 1 diabetes patients had moderately but significantly shorter TCRB CDR3s across all four CD4+ subsets.

The antigens for these receptors are not known. The specimen sequenced was central memory CD4+ T cells from blood. Receptors originate from a woman aged 18-29 years with type 1 diabetes.

This clone turned up a few times. The chain recombines TRBV18 with TRBJ2-1; 8 bases are shared with TRBD2. Trimming removed 6 bases from V and 8 bases from J; junction bases left unmatched: 15. This CDR3 is 16 amino acids long. Germline assignment: CDR1 KGHSH and CDR2 LQKENI. This chain's CDR3 is CASSPRQAGAGDEQFF. The DNA for the CDR3 is TGTGCCAGCTCCCCGCGGCAAGCGGGGGCCGGGGATGAGCAGTTCTTC.

The chain combines TRBV5-4 with TRBJ1-6; possibly TRBD1 for D (6 bases). CDR3 length: 14 residues. The ends were cut back, 4 bases at V and 6 bases at J, with 11 bases in the middle. CDR1 SGHNT and CDR2 YYREEE come from the germline V gene (reference sequence). CDR3 coding DNA: TGTGCCAGCAGCGGGGACACCACTAATTCACCCCTCCACTTT. This translates into CASSGDTTNSPLHF.

In its sample, this clone was seen a few times. The chain employs TRBV7-2 and TRBJ2-7; D may be TRBD2 (6 bases). CDR3 length: 15 amino acids. Germline lookup yields CDR1 SGHTA and CDR2 FQGNSA. Trimming pared 6 bases from V and 0 bases from J, leaving 15 bases between. The CDR3 protein is CASSMAGSASYEQYF. In DNA, the CDR3 is TGTGCCAGCAGTATGGCCGGGAGTGCCTCCTACGAGCAGTACTTC.

This clone was counted ten times or more. This chain uses TRBV11-2 with TRBJ1-4; 9 bases agree with TRBD1. CDR1 is SGHAT and CDR2 is FQNNGV in the germline V gene. This CDR3 is built from 15 residues. After removal of 4 bases from V and 5 bases from J, the junction contained 5 bases not matched to a gene. The CDR3 loop is CASSSSDRGNEKLFF. DNA for the CDR3: TGTGCCAGCAGCTCCTCGGACAGGGGCAATGAAAAACTGTTTTTT.